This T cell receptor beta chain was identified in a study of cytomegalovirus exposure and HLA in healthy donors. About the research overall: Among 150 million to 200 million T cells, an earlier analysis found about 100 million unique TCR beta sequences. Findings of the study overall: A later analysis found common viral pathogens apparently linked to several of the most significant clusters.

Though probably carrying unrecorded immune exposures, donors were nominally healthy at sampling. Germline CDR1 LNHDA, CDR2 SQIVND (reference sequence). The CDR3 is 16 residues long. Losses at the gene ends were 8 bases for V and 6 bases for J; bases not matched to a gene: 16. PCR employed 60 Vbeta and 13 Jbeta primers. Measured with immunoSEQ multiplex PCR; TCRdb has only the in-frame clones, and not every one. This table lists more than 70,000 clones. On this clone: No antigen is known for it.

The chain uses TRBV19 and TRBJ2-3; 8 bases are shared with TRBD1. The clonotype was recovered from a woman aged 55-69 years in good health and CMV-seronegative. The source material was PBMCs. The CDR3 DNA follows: TGTGCCAGTCCCCCCCGTGGGACAGGTCGGTTGGATACGCAGTATTTT. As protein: CASPPRGTGRLDTQYF. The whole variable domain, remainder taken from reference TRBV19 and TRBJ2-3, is DGGITQSPKYLFRKEGQNVTLSCEQNLNHDAMYWYRQDPGQGLRLIYYSQIVNDFQKGDIAEGYSVSREKKESFPLTVTSAQKNPTAFYLCASPPRGTGRLDTQYFGPGTRLTVL.